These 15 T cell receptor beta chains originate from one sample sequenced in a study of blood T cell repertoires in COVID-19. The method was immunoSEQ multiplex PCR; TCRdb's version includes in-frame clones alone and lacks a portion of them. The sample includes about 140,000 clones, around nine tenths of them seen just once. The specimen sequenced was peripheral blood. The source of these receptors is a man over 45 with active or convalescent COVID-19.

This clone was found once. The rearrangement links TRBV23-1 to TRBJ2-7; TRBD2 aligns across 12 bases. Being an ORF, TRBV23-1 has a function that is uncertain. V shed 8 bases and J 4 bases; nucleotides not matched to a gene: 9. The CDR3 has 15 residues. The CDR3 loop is CASGKLAGGKYEQYF. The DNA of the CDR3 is TGCGCCAGCGGAAAACTAGCGGGAGGCAAATACGAGCAGTACTTC.

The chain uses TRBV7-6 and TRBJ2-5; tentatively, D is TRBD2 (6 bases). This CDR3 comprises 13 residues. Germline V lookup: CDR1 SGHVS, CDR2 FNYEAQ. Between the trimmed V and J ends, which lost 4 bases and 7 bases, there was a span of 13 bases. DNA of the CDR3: TGTGCCAGCAGCTCGGAGGGTAAAGGGACCCAGTACTTC. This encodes CASSSEGKGTQYF.

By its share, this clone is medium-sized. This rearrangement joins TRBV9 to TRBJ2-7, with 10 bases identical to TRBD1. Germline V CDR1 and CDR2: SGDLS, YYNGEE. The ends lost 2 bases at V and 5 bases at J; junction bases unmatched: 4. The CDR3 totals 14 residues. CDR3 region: CASSVSGTGDEQYF. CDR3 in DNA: TGTGCCAGCAGCGTGTCCGGGACAGGGGACGAGCAGTACTTC.

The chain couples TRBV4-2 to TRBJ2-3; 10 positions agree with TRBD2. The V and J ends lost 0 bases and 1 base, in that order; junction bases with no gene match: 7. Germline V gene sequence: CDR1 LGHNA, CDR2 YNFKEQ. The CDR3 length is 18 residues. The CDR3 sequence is CASSQDPLAGGRTDTQYF. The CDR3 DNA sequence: TGTGCCAGCAGCCAAGATCCTTTAGCGGGAGGCCGCACAGATACGCAGTATTTT.

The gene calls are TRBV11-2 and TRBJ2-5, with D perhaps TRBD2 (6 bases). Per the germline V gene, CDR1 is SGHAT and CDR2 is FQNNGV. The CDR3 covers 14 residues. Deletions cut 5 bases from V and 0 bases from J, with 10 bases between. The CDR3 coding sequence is TGTGCCAGCAGCCGAGGACTATACCAAGAGACCCAGTACTTC. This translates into CASSRGLYQETQYF.

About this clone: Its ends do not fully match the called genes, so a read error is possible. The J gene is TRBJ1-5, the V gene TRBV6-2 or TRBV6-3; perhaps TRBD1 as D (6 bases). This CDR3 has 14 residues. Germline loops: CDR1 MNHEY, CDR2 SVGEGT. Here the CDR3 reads CASSGTNSDQPQHF. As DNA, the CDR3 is TGTGCCAGCAGTGGGACAAATAGCGATCAGCCCCAGCATTTT.

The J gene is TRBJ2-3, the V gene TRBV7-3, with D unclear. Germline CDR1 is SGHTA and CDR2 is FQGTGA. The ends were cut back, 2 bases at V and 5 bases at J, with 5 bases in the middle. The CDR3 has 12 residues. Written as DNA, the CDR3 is TGTGCCAGCAGCTTAGGCAGAGATACGCAGTATTTT. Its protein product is CASSLGRDTQYF.

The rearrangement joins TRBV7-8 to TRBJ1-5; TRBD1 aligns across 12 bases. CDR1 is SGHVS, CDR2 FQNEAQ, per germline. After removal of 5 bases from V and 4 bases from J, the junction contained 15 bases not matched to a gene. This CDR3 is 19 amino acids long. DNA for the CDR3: TGTGCCAGCAGCCGTCTAACCTTTCCGGGACAGGGGGCTAATCAGCCCCAGCATTTT. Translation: CASSRLTFPGQGANQPQHF.

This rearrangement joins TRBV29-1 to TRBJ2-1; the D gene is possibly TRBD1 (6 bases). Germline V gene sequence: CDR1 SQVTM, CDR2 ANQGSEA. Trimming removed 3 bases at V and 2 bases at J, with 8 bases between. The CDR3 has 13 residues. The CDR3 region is CSVEGAAYNEQFF. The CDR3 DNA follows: TGCAGCGTTGAGGGGGCTGCCTACAATGAGCAGTTCTTC.

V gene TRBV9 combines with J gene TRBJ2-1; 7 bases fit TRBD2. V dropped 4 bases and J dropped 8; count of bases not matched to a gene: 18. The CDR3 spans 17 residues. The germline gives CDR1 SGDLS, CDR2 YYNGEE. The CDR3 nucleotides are TGTGCCAGCAGCATAAGCTTTTCGCGCGGGAGTAACGATGAGCAGTTCTTC. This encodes CASSISFSRGSNDEQFF.

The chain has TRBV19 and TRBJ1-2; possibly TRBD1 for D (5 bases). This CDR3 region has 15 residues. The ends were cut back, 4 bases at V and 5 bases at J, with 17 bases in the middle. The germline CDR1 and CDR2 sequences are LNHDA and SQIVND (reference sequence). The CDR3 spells CASSNRVVKGYGYTF. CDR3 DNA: TGTGCCAGTAGTAACCGGGTCGTCAAGGGGTATGGCTACACCTTC.

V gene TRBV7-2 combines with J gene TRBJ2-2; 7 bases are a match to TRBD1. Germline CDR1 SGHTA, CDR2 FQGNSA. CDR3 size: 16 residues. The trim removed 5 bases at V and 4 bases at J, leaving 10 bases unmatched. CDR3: CASSPATGRTTGELFF. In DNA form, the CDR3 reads TGTGCCAGCAGCCCGGCGACAGGGCGTACCACCGGGGAGCTGTTTTTT.

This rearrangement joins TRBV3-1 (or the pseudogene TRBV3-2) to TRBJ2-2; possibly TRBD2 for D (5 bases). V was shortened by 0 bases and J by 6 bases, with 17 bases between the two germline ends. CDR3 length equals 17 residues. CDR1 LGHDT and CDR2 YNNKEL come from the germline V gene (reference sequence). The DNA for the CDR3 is TGTGCCAGCAGCCAAGAGCCTCCCGGGTGGCGGGCCGGGGAGCTGTTTTTT. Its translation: CASSQEPPGWRAGELFF.

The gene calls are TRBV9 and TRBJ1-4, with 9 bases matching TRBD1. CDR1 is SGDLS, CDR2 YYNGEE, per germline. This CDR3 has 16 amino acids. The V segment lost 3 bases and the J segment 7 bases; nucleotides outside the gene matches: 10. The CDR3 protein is CASSAFGGTGSEKLFF. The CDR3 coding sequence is TGTGCCAGCAGCGCCTTCGGTGGGACAGGGAGTGAAAAACTGTTTTTT.

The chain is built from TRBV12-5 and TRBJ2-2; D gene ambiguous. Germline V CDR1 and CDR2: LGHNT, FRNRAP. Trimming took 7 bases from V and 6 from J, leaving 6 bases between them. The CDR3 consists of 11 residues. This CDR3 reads CASVEAGELFF. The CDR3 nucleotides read TGTGCTAGTGTCGAGGCCGGGGAGCTGTTTTTT. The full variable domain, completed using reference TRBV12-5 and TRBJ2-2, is DARVTQTPRHKVTEMGQEVTMRCQPILGHNTVFWYRQTMMQGLELLAYFRNRAPLDDSGMPKDRFSAEMPDATLATLKIQPSEPRDSAVYFCASVEAGELFFGEGSRLTVL.